This TCR beta chain was documented in a study of blood T cell repertoires in COVID-19. Whole-study context: From T cells, B-cell-depleted T cells, or PBMCs came the material, which was cDNA or gDNA.

Per germline, CDR1 SEHNR and CDR2 FQNEAQ (reference sequence). The CDR3 spans 18 residues. Losses at the gene ends were 2 bases for V and 5 bases for J; bases not matched to a gene: 14. This table comes from immunoSEQ multiplex PCR, and its TCRdb copy is limited to in-frame clones, with some not included. The repertoire consists of some 50,000 clones, with 85% to 90% occurring once and the leading ten covering about 9.2%. The sequence derives from a human donor in a cohort sampled during active COVID-19. This chain links TRBV7-9 with TRBJ2-2, with 7 bases fitting TRBD1. The sequencing input was peripheral blood. The chain's CDR3 is CASSLPRDRATPTGELFF. The CDR3 region has the DNA TGTGCCAGCAGCTTACCCCGGGACAGAGCTACACCGACCGGGGAGCTGTTTTTT. The variable domain in full, completed from reference TRBV7-9 and TRBJ2-2, reads DTGVSQNPRHKITKRGQNVTFRCDPISEHNRLYWYRQTLGQGPEFLTYFQNEAQLEKSRLLSDRFSAERPKGSFSTLEIQRTEQGDSAMYLCASSLPRDRATPTGELFFGEGSRLTVL.